This note documents a single T cell receptor (beta chain) sequence. The antigen is undetermined. The entry originates in a study of OX40 agonist ivuxolimab in advanced cancers. The overall study: Partial responses occurred in Three dose-escalation patients, one with hepatocellular carcinoma and two with cutaneous melanoma. Study results and caveats: Mean expanded clone counts were higher in CD8+ than CD4+ T cells. The work left the antigen specificity of expanded peripheral T cells undetermined. Low normalized clonal expansion also occurred in some nonresponding patients.

The length of the CDR3 is 15 residues. J was trimmed by 0 bases and V by 3 bases; bases with no gene match: 2. Germline assignment: CDR1 SGHRS and CDR2 YFSETQ. This table comes from immunoSEQ multiplex PCR, and its TCRdb copy is limited to in-frame clones, with some not included. The sample records roughly 41,000 clones, about 85% being singletons. The chain uses TRBV5-1 and TRBJ2-3; 9 nucleotides agree with TRBD1. The clonotype originates from an adult with an advanced solid tumor such as melanoma, head and neck, liver or kidney cancer. The material was CD4+ or CD8+ T cells sorted from blood, obtained in a trial of the OX40 agonist ivuxolimab. CDR3 in DNA: TGCGCCAGCAGCTGGGGACAGGGCAGCACAGATACGCAGTATTTT. This gives the protein CASSWGQGSTDTQYF.